One sample yielded the 26 T cell receptor beta chains listed below, sequenced in a study of blood T cells in healthy people across ages (dated by TCRdb to between 2014 and 2017). Library method: 5' RACE. Sequencing took place on an Illumina HiSeq 2500. A second PCR of about 6 to 11 cycles was performed with a sample-barcoded 5' primer and a J-beta primer mix. Starting from the raw public reads, TCRdb applied fastp trimming at Q25, assembled clones with MiXCR and retained in-frame beta chains. All rows with the same CDR3 protein become a single entry with the most common DNA and genes. The sample yields about 1.4 million distinct CDR3 sequences; around 55% were counted once. The ten largest make up under 8.5% of the sample. The sample comprised blood. The receptors come from a man younger than 35 in good health.

The CDR3 nucleotides are TGTGCCAGCAGCTTTCCGGACCGCTCCTACGAGCAGTACTTC. Its translation: CASSFPDRSYEQYF. The V and J genes are TRBV7-9 and TRBJ2-7; D is unresolved. This CDR3 is 14 amino acids long. Germline V gives CDR1 SEHNR, CDR2 FQNEAQ (reference sequence). The germline V and J ends were trimmed by 3 bases and 0 bases, with 9 bases remaining between them.

The rearrangement links TRBV27 to TRBJ1-6; 8 bases are a match to TRBD1. CDR3 length: 17 amino acids. Trimming removed 3 bases from V and 0 bases from J; junction bases left unmatched: 4. CDR1 and CDR2 from the germline V gene are MNHEY and SMNVEV (reference sequence). The CDR3 DNA reads TGTGCCAGCAGTTTTAGACAGGGGAGCTCCTATAATTCACCCCTCCACTTT. It encodes CASSFRQGSSYNSPLHF.

This chain connects TRBV6-5 to TRBJ2-1; 11 bases agree with TRBD2. Germline V gene lookup returns CDR1 MNHEY and CDR2 SVGAGI. Germline trimming cut 6 bases from V and 7 bases from J; bases unmatched to any gene: 8. The CDR3 sequence is 15 residues long. The CDR3 bases are TGTGCCAGCAGCCACTTAGCGGGAGGGGGGAATGAGCAGTTCTTC. It is translated as CASSHLAGGGNEQFF.

The V and J genes are TRBV7-6 and TRBJ1-2, with D perhaps TRBD1 (5 bases). This CDR3 contains 12 residues. The germline CDR1 and CDR2 sequences are SGHVS and FNYEAQ. V lost 5 bases and J 11 bases, leaving 15 bases between the germline ends. The CDR3 here is CASSAGTAVYTF. The CDR3 coding sequence is TGTGCCAGCAGCGCCGGGACGGCCGTATACACCTTC.

The chain employs TRBV9 and TRBJ2-1; D is ambiguous. Trimming removed 0 bases from V and 7 bases from J, with 8 bases in between. CDR1 SGDLS and CDR2 YYNGEE come from the germline V gene. This CDR3 has 13 amino acids. The DNA for the CDR3 is TGTGCCAGCAGCGTAGCCTACCGGAATGAGCAGTTCTTC. Amino acids: CASSVAYRNEQFF. The full variable domain, completed using reference TRBV9 and TRBJ2-1, is DSGVTQTPKHLITATGQRVTLRCSPRSGDLSVYWYQQSLDQGLQFLIQYYNGEERAKGNILERFSAQQFPDLHSELNLSSLELGDSALYFCASSVAYRNEQFFGPGTRLTVL.

This clonotype was seen a few times. V and J are TRBV10-3 and TRBJ1-2; D unresolved. The germline V gene encodes CDR1 ENHRY and CDR2 SYGVKD. Trimming removed 4 bases at V and 10 bases at J, with 10 bases between. The length of the CDR3 is 11 residues. CDR3 nucleotide sequence: TGTGCCATCAGTGTTGGGGAAGTCTACACCTTC. This sequence encodes CAISVGEVYTF.

Comment on this clonotype: A much bigger clone sits one base away, suggesting this may be a read error. This sequence joins TRBV20-1 and TRBJ2-7, with D uncertain. Looked up from germline, CDR1 is DFQATT and CDR2 is SNEGSKA (reference sequence). The CDR3 is 13 residues long. Trimming took off 4 bases at V and 10 bases at J, with 20 bases between the two ends. The CDR3 loop is CSANPPKGWSQYF. The CDR3 nucleotides are TGCAGTGCTAACCCTCCTAAGGGCTGGAGCCAGTACTTC.

This clonotype was recorded a few times. The chain carries TRBV6-1 and TRBJ2-3; tentative D call: TRBD2 (6 bases). The CDR3 is 16 amino acids. V was pared by 2 bases and J by 2 bases, with 14 bases between. Germline V gives CDR1 MNHNS, CDR2 SASEGT. CDR3 sequence reads: CASSEPKAGLTDTQYF. The CDR3 bases are TGTGCCAGCAGTGAACCAAAAGCGGGCCTCACAGATACGCAGTATTTT.

The chain carries TRBV29-1 and TRBJ2-7; TRBD1 is a possible D gene (5 bases). CDR3 length: 14 amino acids. From germline, CDR1 is SQVTM and CDR2 ANQGSEA. The V end was cut by 1 base, the J end by 7 bases, with 17 bases between. The CDR3 sequence is CSVEAPDILYEQYF. In DNA form, the CDR3 reads TGCAGCGTTGAAGCCCCGGACATTCTCTATGAGCAGTACTTC.

V and J are TRBV6-2 or TRBV6-3 and TRBJ2-5; unclear D gene. The CDR3 extends over 13 amino acids. Germline V gene lookup returns CDR1 MNHEY and CDR2 SVGEGT. Between the trimmed V and J ends, which lost 2 bases and 3 bases, there was a span of 7 bases. CDR3 region: CASSYNSKETQYF. In DNA form, the CDR3 reads TGTGCCAGCAGTTACAACAGCAAAGAGACCCAGTACTTC.

This sequence joins TRBV14 and TRBJ2-1; D gene unclear. V was pared by 3 bases and J by 9 bases, with 9 bases between. The germline CDR1 and CDR2 sequences are SGHDN and FVKESK. This CDR3 region has 12 residues. The CDR3 reads CASSHVSSEQFF. For the CDR3, the DNA is TGTGCCAGCAGCCATGTCTCGTCTGAGCAGTTCTTC. Full variable domain (outside the CDR3, taken from reference TRBV14 and TRBJ2-1): EAGVTQFPSHSVIEKGQTVTLRCDPISGHDNLYWYRRVMGKEIKFLLHFVKESKQDESGMPNNRFLAERTGGTYSTLKVQPAELEDSGVYFCASSHVSSEQFFGPGTRLTVL.

Points on this clonotype: One end of the junction does not line up with germline, which may come from a read error. V and J are TRBV20-1 and TRBJ2-7; D is possibly TRBD1 or TRBD2 (5 bases each). Germline CDR1 is DFQATT and CDR2 is SNEGSKA (reference sequence). The CDR3 consists of 14 residues. As DNA, the CDR3 is TGCAGTGCGAGAGACCGGGACCTATCCTACGAGCAGTACTTC. It codes for CSARDRDLSYEQYF.

This chain joins TRBV10-3 and TRBJ2-1; 7 bases map to TRBD2. Germline CDR1 reads ENHRY; CDR2 reads SYGVKD. The length of the CDR3 is 13 residues. V lost 3 bases, J lost 7 bases, and 3 bases stayed unmatched. DNA of the CDR3: TGTGCCATCAGTGAAATGCGGGGGAATGAGCAGTTCTTC. Protein: CAISEMRGNEQFF.

This clonotype appeared a few times. The J gene is TRBJ2-3, the V gene TRBV7-8, with a possible D match to TRBD2 (7 bases). CDR3 length: 18 residues. V was cut by 0 bases and J by 0 bases, with 16 bases left in between. CDR1 and CDR2 (germline): SGHVS, FQNEAQ. CDR3: CASSLAAGALFSTDTQYF. The CDR3 nucleotides read TGTGCCAGCAGCTTAGCGGCGGGGGCTCTCTTTAGCACAGATACGCAGTATTTT.

This rearrangement joins TRBV6-5 to TRBJ2-1; TRBD2 is a possible D gene (6 bases). With 2 bases removed from V and 7 bases from J, the gap between germline ends came to 9 bases. The CDR3 consists of 13 residues. CDR1 and CDR2 from the germline V gene are MNHEY and SVGAGI. For the CDR3, the DNA is TGTGCCAGCAGTTACGGGGAGGCTAATGAGCAGTTCTTC. Translated: CASSYGEANEQFF.

In this sample, this clonotype turned up a few times. This chain connects TRBV20-1 to TRBJ2-7, with D possibly matching TRBD2 (5 bases). V gave up 5 bases and J gave up 2 bases, with 25 bases separating them. Germline V gene lookup returns CDR1 DFQATT and CDR2 SNEGSKA (reference sequence). The CDR3 is 17 amino acids. The CDR3 DNA reads as TGCAGTGCTGACGGGCCCACCACGGACTTGTTAGCCTACGAGCAGTACTTC. This translates into CSADGPTTDLLAYEQYF.

The J gene is TRBJ2-4, the V gene TRBV11-2; 9 positions agree with TRBD1. The J call may be wrong; the DNA end is better matched by TRBJ2-7. The CDR3 consists of 15 residues. Germline V gene sequence: CDR1 SGHAT, CDR2 FQNNGV. CDR3 bases: TGTGCCAGCAGCGTCACCTGGGACAGGGAGTACGAGCAGTACTTC. Translating it yields CASSVTWDREYEQYF.

This clonotype came up once. The chain carries TRBV4-1 and TRBJ1-4; D is ambiguous. V was cut by 4 bases and J by 0 bases, with 15 bases left in between. The CDR3 runs 17 residues. Germline loops: CDR1 MGHRA, CDR2 YSYEKL. The CDR3 DNA is TGCGCCAGCAGCCCACAGTTATACTTTGCAACTAATGAAAAACTGTTTTTT. Amino acids: CASSPQLYFATNEKLFF.

This rearrangement joins TRBV4-3 to TRBJ2-4; possibly TRBD1 for D (6 bases). The DNA end is more similar to TRBJ2-7, so the J call may be wrong. This CDR3 is built from 14 residues. Germline values: CDR1 LGHNA, CDR2 YSLEER. The CDR3 region has the DNA TGCGCCAGCAGCCGCCAGGGGAAAGATTACGAGCAGTACTTC. It yields the protein CASSRQGKDYEQYF.

The CDR3 reads CASSSIGPSWDHNEQFF. CDR3 nucleotide sequence: TGTGCCAGCTCATCAATCGGACCTAGTTGGGATCACAATGAGCAGTTCTTC. The gene calls are TRBV18 and TRBJ2-1; unclear D gene. The germline V and J ends were trimmed by 5 bases and 5 bases, with 22 bases remaining between them. This CDR3 contains 17 residues. The germline V gene has CDR1 KGHSH and CDR2 LQKENI.

V is TRBV5-4 and J is TRBJ2-7; 13 nucleotides align to TRBD2. V was clipped by 0 bases and J by 0 bases; unmatched bases: 6. This CDR3 contains 18 residues. Germline V lookup: CDR1 SGHNT, CDR2 YYREEE (reference sequence). The CDR3 loop reads CASSLGAGLAGPSYEQYF. CDR3 DNA: TGTGCCAGCAGCTTGGGTGCGGGACTAGCGGGACCCTCCTACGAGCAGTACTTC. The complete variable domain, with remaining parts taken from reference TRBV5-4 and TRBJ2-7, reads ETGVTQSPTHLIKTRGQQVTLRCSSQSGHNTVSWYQQALGQGPQFIFQYYREEENGRGNFPPRFSGLQFPNYSSELNVNALELDDSALYLCASSLGAGLAGPSYEQYFGPGTRLTVT.

V gene TRBV6-2 or TRBV6-3 combines with J gene TRBJ1-5; no clear D gene. Germline V CDR1 and CDR2: MNHEY, SVGEGT. The CDR3 totals 13 residues. The germline V and J ends were trimmed by 5 bases and 7 bases, with 12 bases remaining between them. Here the CDR3 reads CASSHIPGQPQHF. In DNA form, the CDR3 reads TGTGCCAGCAGTCACATTCCCGGGCAGCCCCAGCATTTT.

The chain has TRBV6-6 and TRBJ2-7; 11 bases are shared with TRBD1. Germline V lookup: CDR1 MNHNY, CDR2 SVGAGI (reference sequence). This CDR3 region has 15 residues. The junction had 8 bases not matched to a gene; V was cut back by 6 bases and J by 4 bases. The CDR3 bases are TGTGCCAGCAGGTTAGGGACAGGGGGAGCTTACGAGCAGTACTTC. This sequence encodes CASRLGTGGAYEQYF.

A single count supports this clonotype. Being one base from a much bigger clone, this may be a read error. J is TRBJ1-2 and V is TRBV6-6, with 8 bases fitting TRBD1. V lost 7 bases, J lost 4 bases, and 5 bases stayed unmatched. Germline V lookup: CDR1 MNHNY, CDR2 SVGAGI (reference sequence). The CDR3 runs 13 residues. The CDR3 protein is CASIPTGAYGYTF. The CDR3 nucleotides read TGTGCCAGCATCCCGACAGGGGCCTATGGCTACACCTTC.

A single count supports this clonotype. The chain has TRBV15 and TRBJ1-2, with a tentative D call TRBD1 (5 bases). The CDR3 is 15 residues long. Trimming took 1 base from V and 4 from J, leaving 13 bases between them. The germline V gene has CDR1 LNHNV and CDR2 YYDKDF (reference sequence). CDR3 bases: TGTGCCACCAGCAGAGGCTCCAGGGTAATCTATGGCTACACCTTC. It is translated as CATSRGSRVIYGYTF.

This clonotype was seen only a few times. The rearrangement joins TRBV4-1 to TRBJ1-2; TRBD1 might be the D (5 bases). V lost 3 bases and J lost 0, with 14 bases in between. This CDR3 has 16 amino acids. Germline V gene sequence: CDR1 MGHRA, CDR2 YSYEKL. The CDR3 reads CASSQSRGESNYGYTF. Here the CDR3 DNA reads TGCGCCAGCAGCCAGAGCCGAGGGGAGTCTAACTATGGCTACACCTTC.